Listed here is a single T cell receptor (beta chain). The data are from a study of blood T cells in healthy people across ages. Primed by a sample-barcoded 5' primer and a J-beta primer mix, a second PCR proceeded for 7 to 11 cycles. TCRdb passed the 5' RACE reads through MiXCR, listing each CDR3 protein once. The table lists about 720,000 distinct CDR3 sequences, 20% to 25% of them singletons, with 22% in the top ten. Trimming removed 5 bases from V and 0 bases from J, with 16 bases in between. Germline CDR1 and CDR2: SEHNR and FQNEAQ (reference sequence). The CDR3 is 17 amino acids. Isolation recovered at least 7 million PBMCs from every sample.

The chain joins TRBV7-9 to TRBJ1-4, with a possible D match to TRBD1 (5 bases). The sample taken for sequencing was blood. The sequence came from an older man in good health. This chain's CDR3 is CASSPPRTRSTNEKLFF. Here the CDR3 DNA reads TGTGCCAGCAGCCCGCCCAGGACACGATCAACTAATGAAAAACTGTTTTTT.